This T cell receptor beta chain was recovered during a study of blood T cell repertoires in COVID-19 (dated by TCRdb to 2020 to 2022). In the study overall: Collaborator samples came from the United States, Italy and Spain and covered acute and convalescent phases of COVID-19. The material from the prospective study consisted of cDNA or gDNA derived from T cells, B-cell-depleted T cells, or PBMCs. Subjects who had been exposed to COVID-19, were actively infected with it, or had recovered from it provided the deeply sampled blood TCRbeta repertoires that made up the dataset. The repertoires were released in a freely available public database intended as a resource for research on the immune response to SARS-CoV-2. Samples came from the ongoing ImmuneRACE study (first 160 participants) plus 1,254 subjects from 6 global collaborators. The sample metadata nearly always contained a de-identified subject ID, COVID-19 status, age in years and sex. Where available, HLA class I and class II types were taken from metadata supplied by the sample provider and were not determined by assay-based typing. The paper's findings and limits, for the study overall: How much clinical and demographic metadata was included differed by source and by participant, and the metadata was provided uncurated.

Participants in the prospective study were aged 18 to 89 years, lived in 20 to 30 United States geographic areas, and enrolled through a virtual design. In the prospective study, cohorts were assigned on the basis of participant-reported clinical history obtained from a screening survey and a study questionnaire. For ImmuneRACE Cohort 3, a participant was defined as recovered based on two consecutive negative NP/OP PCR tests, clearance by a healthcare professional, or resolution of symptoms. In the prospective study, mobile phlebotomists collected whole blood, serum and a nasopharyngeal or oropharyngeal swab from each participant. Participants in the prospective study had the option to provide additional blood draws and questionnaires over an approximately 2-month period. Blood samples from the prospective study were shipped frozen or at room temperature prior to DNA extraction. Worth noting for this clone: The antigen it recognizes is unknown. Per-base quality was not reported, and no clone a single base away is much larger than it. This specimen includes other DNA sequences encoding the same CDR3.

TCRbeta CDR3 regions were amplified from genomic DNA by means of the immunoSEQ Assay, a bias-controlled multiplex PCR. Per the authors' processing: The number of nucleated cells in each sample was estimated from the amplification of reference gene primers within the assay. Sequence reads were collapsed and filtered to measure the absolute abundance of every unique TCRbeta CDR3 rearrangement. For each sample, productive Simpson clonality was calculated by taking the square root of Simpson's diversity index across productive rearrangements. TCRdb re-hosts the immuneACCESS table, in-frame sequences only. Its copies lack some clones; in the studies checked, an unresolved V gene accounts for under half of them, and the cause for the rest is not known. V, J and clone size derive from that table, while D and trimming were established from the DNA sequence. Here the sample has about 270,000 clones; roughly 86% occur a single time. Over 2% of the sample rests with the top ten.

Input material: PBMCs or T cells enriched from blood (not recorded which). The sequence was obtained from a woman under 30 who had recovered from COVID-19.

CDR3 region: CAWSKTGVNTEAFF. The nucleotide sequence reads TGTGCCTGGAGTAAAACAGGAGTGAACACTGAAGCTTTCTTT. Rearrangement joined TRBV30 to TRBJ1-1; a tentative D call is TRBD1 (5 bases match). V drops 2 bases and J drops 0 bases, leaving 10 bases in between. CDR1 and CDR2 were assigned from the germline V gene (reference sequence) as GTSNPN and SVGIG. The CDR3, from cysteine to phenylalanine, totals 14 residues. Just the 42-base CDR3 DNA is kept, in frame starting at base 1.